Listed below are T cell receptor beta chains from one sample, sequenced in a study of blood T cell repertoires in COVID-19. Assay: immunoSEQ multiplex PCR; the TCRdb copy retains only in-frame clones and omits some. Here the sample spans 200,000 to 250,000 clones, approximately 89% being singletons. The sequenced material came from PBMCs or T cells enriched from blood (not recorded which). The receptors were gathered from a woman aged 25 to 39 who had been exposed to COVID-19. Both conserved end residues are part of each CDR3. Fields, in order: J gene, D gene, V gene, clone size, CDR3 DNA, CDR3 protein. The D gene is left open where the match is weak. Part of the rows lack a size; the others show once, few, many or a class for expanded clones.

TRBJ1-5	NA	TRBV28	NA	TGTGCCAGCAGTTTGGTGTTGCAGGACCCAACGGGGAATCAGCCCCAGCATTTT	CASSLVLQDPTGNQPQHF
TRBJ2-7	TRBD1	TRBV7-9	NA	TGTGCCAGCAGCCCGGGACAGTTCTACGAGCAGTACTTC	CASSPGQFYEQYF
TRBJ2-1	TRBD2	TRBV6-5	NA	TGTGCCAGCAAGGCTTGGGGACTAGCGGGCAATGAGCAGTTCTTC	CASKAWGLAGNEQFF
TRBJ1-3	NA	TRBV9	NA	TGTGCCAGCAGCGTAATAATCGGAAACACCATATATTTT	CASSVIIGNTIYF
TRBJ2-3	TRBD1	TRBV28	medium-sized	TGTGCCAGCAGACGGTGGACAGGGATGTATTTT	CASRRWTGMYF
TRBJ2-3	TRBD2	TRBV12-5	NA	TGTGCTAGTGGTCTAGCGGGAGGGCCAGCAGATACGCAGTATTTT	CASGLAGGPADTQYF
TRBJ1-6	NA	TRBV6-5	once	TGTGCCAGCAGTATAGTACAGGGTTCACCCCTCCACTTT	CASSIVQGSPLHF
TRBJ1-4	NA	TRBV3-1/TRBV3-2	NA	TGTGCCAGCAGCCATAGTTCCGGAGGGGATGAAAAACTGTTTTTT	CASSHSSGGDEKLFF
TRBJ1-2	NA	TRBV28	NA	TGTGCCAGCACCCAGGGGCCGGGCGCCTATGGCTACACCTTC	CASTQGPGAYGYTF
TRBJ2-5	NA	TRBV11-1	NA	TGTGCCAGCAGCTTAGACGTAAACAGGGTCGAGACCCAGTACTTC	CASSLDVNRVETQYF
TRBJ2-2	TRBD1	TRBV24-1	few	TGTGCCACCAGTCGGGGGACAGGGGCTATGAACACCGGGGAGCTGTTTTTT	CATSRGTGAMNTGELFF
TRBJ1-1	TRBD1	TRBV7-6	NA	TGTGCCAGCAGCCCTGGGACAGGGTTTGAAGCTTTCTTT	CASSPGTGFEAFF
TRBJ1-4	NA	TRBV6-5	NA	TGTGCCAGCATCCCGGGGATGGAGGAAAAACTGTTTTTT	CASIPGMEEKLFF
TRBJ2-1	NA	TRBV18	once	TGTGCCAGCTCACCGCGAAGTAGCGGAAAGAATGAGCAGTTCTTC	CASSPRSSGKNEQFF
TRBJ2-3	NA	TRBV2	NA	TGTGCCAGCAGGGAGCCAGCGAGGCGATCCGGATATACGCAGTATTTT	CASREPARRSGYTQYF
TRBJ2-7	TRBD2	TRBV24-1	NA	TGTGCCACCAGTGCCGGACTAGCGGGTGAATACGAGCAGTACTTC	CATSAGLAGEYEQYF
TRBJ2-4	NA	TRBV28	NA	TGTGCCAGCAGCCTTAAAAACATTCAGTACTTC	CASSLKNIQYF
TRBJ1-5	NA	TRBV4-1	NA	TGCGCCAGCAGCCAAGTAGGAGGGACCCACAATCAGCCCCAGCATTTT	CASSQVGGTHNQPQHF
TRBJ2-1	NA	TRBV9	NA	TGTGCCAGCAGCGTAGCGGCGGGGACTTACAATGAGCAGTTCTTC	CASSVAAGTYNEQFF
TRBJ2-5	TRBD2	TRBV19	NA	TGTGCCAGTAGTTTGGGCGGAGGGGAGGGGGAGACCCAGTACTTC	CASSLGGGEGETQYF
TRBJ1-5	TRBD1	TRBV7-9	NA	TGTGCCAGCAGCTTAACAGGGGGACAGCCCCAGCATTTT	CASSLTGGQPQHF
TRBJ2-7	TRBD2	TRBV28	NA	TGTGCCAGCAGCCACCAGACTAGCGGTATCTCCTACGAGCAGTACTTC	CASSHQTSGISYEQYF
TRBJ2-1	NA	TRBV19	NA	TGTGCCAGTAGTATAGGGGTAGCGAACGAGCAGTTCTTC	CASSIGVANEQFF
TRBJ2-7	NA	TRBV3-1/TRBV3-2	NA	TGTGCCAGCAGCCAAGACGTCGTAGTTTACGAGCAGTACTTC	CASSQDVVVYEQYF
TRBJ1-1	NA	TRBV19	NA	TGTGCCAGTAAAGAAACAGGTCTAAACACTGAAGCTTTCTTT	CASKETGLNTEAFF
TRBJ2-7	TRBD2	TRBV19	NA	TGTGCCAGTAGTACCGCGGGAGGTACCTACGAGCAGTACTTC	CASSTAGGTYEQYF
TRBJ2-7	NA	TRBV27	NA	TGTGCCAGCAGTTTTGGCAGGTTTCCTTACGAGCAGTACTTC	CASSFGRFPYEQYF
TRBJ1-6	NA	TRBV7-3	NA	TGTGCCAGCAGCTCGGGAGTAAATAATTCACCCCTCCACTTT	CASSSGVNNSPLHF
TRBJ2-1	NA	TRBV6-2/TRBV6-3	NA	TGTGCCAGCAGTTACGTCGTGAATGAGCAGTTCTTC	CASSYVVNEQFF
TRBJ1-2	NA	TRBV5-1	NA	TGCGCCAGCAGCTTTTACAGGGAACAGGACTATGGCTACACCTTC	CASSFYREQDYGYTF
TRBJ2-1	TRBD1	TRBV6-4	NA	TGTGCCAGCAGTGACCCCAGGGGGCTGGATGAGCAGTTCTTC	CASSDPRGLDEQFF
TRBJ2-5	NA	TRBV2	NA	TGTGCCAGCAGTGAAGGTCTACAAGAGACCCAGTACTTC	CASSEGLQETQYF
TRBJ1-5	TRBD1	TRBV7-8	NA	TGTGCCAGCAGCGAATACAGGGGACGAGGACAGCCCCAGCATTTT	CASSEYRGRGQPQHF
TRBJ2-2	TRBD1	TRBV5-4	NA	TGTGCCAGCAGCCCGGGGGGGACAGGGGTCATGACCGGGGAGCTGTTTTTT	CASSPGGTGVMTGELFF
TRBJ1-5	NA	TRBV2	NA	TGTGCCAGCAGCGGCAGGTCCAATCAGCCCCAGCATTTT	CASSGRSNQPQHF
TRBJ2-3	NA	TRBV7-2	NA	TGTGCCAGCAGCCCGACTGCACTAAACCCGGCCCCAGATACGCAGTATTTT	CASSPTALNPAPDTQYF
TRBJ2-7	TRBD2	TRBV6-1	NA	TGTGCCAGCAGTGACCTAGCGGGCTCCTACGAGCAGTACTTC	CASSDLAGSYEQYF
TRBJ2-1	NA	TRBV25-1	NA	TGTGCCAGCCACAGAAATGACGGGACAGAGCAGTTCTTC	CASHRNDGTEQFF
TRBJ1-5	NA	TRBV30	NA	TGTGCCTGGAGTGTCAGGGGCAATCAGCCCCAGCATTTT	CAWSVRGNQPQHF
TRBJ2-7	TRBD2	TRBV7-6	NA	TGTGCCAGCAGCTTAATAGCGGGAGCATCCTACGAGCAGTACTTC	CASSLIAGASYEQYF
TRBJ1-1	TRBD1	TRBV5-1	NA	TGCGCCAGCAGCAGGGGACAGTATATGAACACTGAAGCTTTCTTT	CASSRGQYMNTEAFF
TRBJ2-7	TRBD2	TRBV28	NA	TGTGCCAGCGGTGGATGGGGGGGCTCCTACGAGCAGTACTTC	CASGGWGGSYEQYF
TRBJ1-1	NA	TRBV25-1	NA	TGTGCCAGCAGTGAGAGAGGAGGCACTGAAGCTTTCTTT	CASSERGGTEAFF
TRBJ2-3	NA	TRBV20-1	NA	TGCAGTGCTACATCAGATACGCAGTATTTT	CSATSDTQYF
TRBJ1-2	NA	TRBV5-4	NA	TGTGCCAGCAGCTCTGGGGGTAGGGGAGGCGGCTACACCTTC	CASSSGGRGGGYTF
TRBJ2-1	NA	TRBV25-1	NA	TGTGCCAGCAGTGAATCTAATAATGAGCAGTTCTTC	CASSESNNEQFF
TRBJ2-3	NA	TRBV7-6	once	TGTGCCAGCAGCTTACAACTTACCACAGATACGCAGTATTTT	CASSLQLTTDTQYF
TRBJ2-5	NA	TRBV27	NA	TGTGCCAGCAGTCCGAAGAGGGCTACCAGAATCCAAGAGACCCAGTACTTC	CASSPKRATRIQETQYF
TRBJ1-2	TRBD1	TRBV19	NA	TGTGCCAGTAGTCCTTCCCAGGGGGCAAGCGGCTACACCTTC	CASSPSQGASGYTF